This is a list of T cell receptor beta chains from one sample in a study of blood T cell repertoires in COVID-19. Assay: immunoSEQ multiplex PCR; the TCRdb copy retains only in-frame clones and omits some. The sample carries 150,000 to 200,000 clones, roughly 84% recorded once. Sequenced sample: peripheral blood. The source is a woman in her seventies with COVID-19, enrolled during active disease. The CDR3 runs from the conserved cysteine through the conserved F or W. The D gene is left open where the match is weak. Clone size is shown for a subset of rows, as once, few, many or a class of expanded clone.

clone_size	v_call	d_call	j_call	cdr3_aa	cdr3_nt
.	TRBV27	TRBD2	TRBJ2-1	CASRAGLAGTSYNEQFF	TGTGCCAGCAGGGCGGGACTAGCGGGGACCTCCTACAATGAGCAGTTCTTC
few	TRBV6-4	TRBD1	TRBJ2-2	CASSRTGEDTGELFF	TGTGCCAGCAGTAGGACAGGGGAGGACACCGGGGAGCTGTTTTTT
.	TRBV19	.	TRBJ1-5	CASSPGGSSNQPQHF	TGTGCCAGTAGCCCCGGGGGTTCAAGCAATCAGCCCCAGCATTTT
.	TRBV6-1	.	TRBJ1-2	CASSESQGVSGYTF	TGTGCCAGCAGTGAATCACAGGGCGTCAGTGGCTACACCTTC
.	TRBV28	.	TRBJ1-3	CASSATPWAGGNTIYF	TGTGCCAGCAGCGCTACCCCTTGGGCAGGGGGAAACACCATATATTTT
.	TRBV19	TRBD1	TRBJ2-7	CASRSRDRGLIASEQYF	TGTGCCAGTAGGTCCCGGGACAGGGGGCTGATCGCCTCCGAGCAGTACTTC
.	TRBV12-3/TRBV12-4	.	TRBJ1-4	CASSIDSRLFF	TGTGCCAGCAGCATTGACAGTAGGCTGTTTTTT
.	TRBV29-1	.	TRBJ1-2	CSVPLNYGYTF	TGCAGCGTTCCCCTTAACTATGGCTACACCTTC
.	TRBV6-5	TRBD2	TRBJ2-7	CASSSAGGHEQYF	TGTGCCAGCAGTTCAGCGGGAGGCCACGAGCAGTACTTC
once	TRBV2	.	TRBJ2-7	CASSDFRDEQYF	TGTGCCAGCAGTGACTTCAGGGACGAGCAGTACTTC
.	TRBV18	TRBD2	TRBJ2-2	CASSPQVIRLAVTGELFF	TGTGCCAGCTCACCACAAGTCATAAGGCTAGCGGTTACCGGGGAGCTGTTTTTT
few	TRBV30	.	TRBJ1-5	CAWSVEGGQPQHF	TGTGCCTGGAGTGTGGAGGGCGGGCAGCCCCAGCATTTT
.	TRBV5-1	TRBD2	TRBJ2-5	CASSSVAGGQETQYF	TGCGCCAGCAGCAGCGTAGCGGGGGGTCAAGAGACCCAGTACTTC
.	TRBV3-1/TRBV3-2	TRBD1	TRBJ2-7	CASRRQGNSEQYF	TGTGCCAGCAGACGACAGGGCAACTCCGAGCAGTACTTC
.	TRBV29-1	.	TRBJ2-3	CSVESKQRGTQYF	TGCAGCGTTGAAAGTAAACAACGCGGGACGCAGTATTTT
.	TRBV23-1	TRBD2	TRBJ2-3	CASRNGGRIKDTQYF	TGCGCCAGCAGGAACGGGGGGAGGATTAAAGATACGCAGTATTTT
.	TRBV19	TRBD1	TRBJ1-1	CASSIRGTNTEAFF	TGTGCCAGTAGTATCAGGGGGACAAACACTGAAGCTTTCTTT
once	TRBV10-1	TRBD2	TRBJ2-1	CASPELAGFRAYNEQFF	TGCGCCAGCCCAGAACTAGCGGGGTTTCGGGCCTACAATGAGCAGTTCTTC
.	TRBV20-1	TRBD1	TRBJ2-3	CSASLGTGGTDTQYF	TGCAGTGCTAGTCTCGGGACAGGGGGCACAGATACGCAGTATTTT
.	TRBV2	TRBD1	TRBJ1-4	CASSRETGGSEKLFF	TGTGCCAGCTCTAGGGAGACAGGGGGCTCTGAAAAACTGTTTTTT
once	TRBV6-5	TRBD1	TRBJ2-1	CASTGQGSEQFF	TGTGCCAGTACGGGACAGGGAAGTGAGCAGTTCTTC
.	TRBV29-1	TRBD1	TRBJ2-3	CSVLRGTGSTDTQYF	TGCAGCGTTCTTCGAGGGACAGGGAGCACAGATACGCAGTATTTT
.	TRBV6-6	.	TRBJ2-7	CASGEGGTSYEQYF	TGTGCCAGCGGAGAGGGGGGGACCTCCTACGAGCAGTACTTC
.	TRBV7-2	TRBD1	TRBJ2-1	CASIRRDRNNEQFF	TGTGCCAGCATCAGAAGGGACAGGAACAATGAGCAGTTCTTC
.	TRBV1	.	TRBJ2-3	CTSSQDCTTGVMTDTQYF	TGCACCAGCAGCCAAGATTGTACCACGGGAGTGATGACAGATACGCAGTATTTT
.	TRBV4-1	.	TRBJ1-6	CASSQDSGVSPLHF	TGCGCCAGCAGCCAAGATTCAGGGGTGTCACCCCTCCACTTT
.	TRBV18	TRBD1	TRBJ1-2	CASSPTGGSSGYTF	TGTGCCAGCTCACCGACAGGGGGATCCAGTGGCTACACCTTC
few	TRBV2	.	TRBJ2-7	CASSDSGASEQYF	TGTGCCAGCAGTGATTCGGGAGCCAGCGAGCAGTACTTC
.	TRBV7-9	TRBD1	TRBJ2-7	CASSLGQDFTYEQYF	TGTGCCAGCAGCTTGGGACAGGACTTCACCTACGAGCAGTACTTC
.	TRBV7-2	TRBD2	TRBJ2-2	CASSSPSGRISGELFF	TGTGCCAGCAGCTCCCCTAGCGGGAGAATATCCGGGGAGCTGTTTTTT
.	TRBV9	TRBD1	TRBJ1-2	CASSVGTGTYGYTF	TGTGCCAGCAGCGTAGGGACAGGGACCTATGGCTACACCTTC
few	TRBV5-6	.	TRBJ1-2	CASSPGPFGYTF	TGTGCCAGCAGCCCTGGGCCCTTTGGCTACACCTTC
.	TRBV27	.	TRBJ2-7	CASSLSTPMGLYEQYF	TGTGCCAGCAGTTTGTCGACACCTATGGGGCTATACGAGCAGTACTTC
.	TRBV16	.	TRBJ1-2	CASSPRDTVVYGYTF	TGTGCCAGCAGCCCCAGGGACACCGTCGTCTATGGCTACACCTTC
.	TRBV5-1	TRBD1	TRBJ1-2	CASSVGQGAAGYTF	TGCGCCAGCAGCGTAGGACAGGGAGCGGCTGGCTACACCTTC